This TCR beta chain derives from a study of shared clonotypes between healthy human individuals. In the case of this clone: Its antigen is unidentified. The same CDR3 arises from other DNA sequences in this sample as well.

Within Nashville, Tennessee resided all donors, each a Caucasian adult. When samples were unsorted, approximately 90 million PBMCs were used for genomic DNA. CDR3 length equals 14 residues. Losses at the gene ends were 3 bases for V and 5 bases for J; bases not matched to a gene: 2. Germline V gene sequence: CDR1 LNHDA, CDR2 SQIVND (reference sequence). The study's findings and limits: Tissues were not sampled, only blood, and their repertoires likely differ.

Source study methods: Junction-only immunoSEQ sequences carried no quality scores, so filtering differed. Generated by immunoSEQ multiplex PCR, the TCRdb table keeps only in-frame clones and is missing some. V and J calls and clone size are given by that table; D and trimming were obtained from the DNA. There are fewer than 550,000 clones in the sample; roughly 79% occur only once, and approximately 13% lies in the top ten. The receptor's source is a woman between 35 and 50 years old in good health. Some clones in this sample may be carry-over from other donors' samples. The J gene is TRBJ2-2, the V gene TRBV19; TRBD1 matches at 8 bases. The source material was PBMCs. The CDR3 coding sequence is TGTGCCAGTAGTATCCAGGGGGCTACCGGGGAGCTGTTTTTT. This codes for CASSIQGATGELFF.